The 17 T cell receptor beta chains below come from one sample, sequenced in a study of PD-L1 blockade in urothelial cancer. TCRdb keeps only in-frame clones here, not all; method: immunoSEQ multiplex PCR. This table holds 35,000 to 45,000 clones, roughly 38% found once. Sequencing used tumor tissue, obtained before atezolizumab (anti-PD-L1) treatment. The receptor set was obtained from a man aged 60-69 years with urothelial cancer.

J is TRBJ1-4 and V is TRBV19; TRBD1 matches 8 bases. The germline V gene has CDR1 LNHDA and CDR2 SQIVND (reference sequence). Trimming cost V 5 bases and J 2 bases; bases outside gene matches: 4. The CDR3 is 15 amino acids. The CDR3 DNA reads TGTGCCAGTAGTCCCCGGACAGGGACTAATGAAAAACTGTTTTTT. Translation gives CASSPRTGTNEKLFF.

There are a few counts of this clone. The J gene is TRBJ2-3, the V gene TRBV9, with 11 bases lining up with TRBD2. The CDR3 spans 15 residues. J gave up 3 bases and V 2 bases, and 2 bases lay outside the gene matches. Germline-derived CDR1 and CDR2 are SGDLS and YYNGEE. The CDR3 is CASSVPSGGTDTQYF. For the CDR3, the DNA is TGTGCCAGCAGCGTTCCTAGCGGGGGGACAGATACGCAGTATTTT.

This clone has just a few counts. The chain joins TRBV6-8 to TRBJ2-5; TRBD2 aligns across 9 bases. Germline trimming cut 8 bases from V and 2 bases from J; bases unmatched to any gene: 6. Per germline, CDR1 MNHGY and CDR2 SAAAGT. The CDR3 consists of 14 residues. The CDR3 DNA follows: TGTGCCAGCGTGGGAAGCGGGAGGCAAGAGACCCAGTACTTC. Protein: CASVGSGRQETQYF.

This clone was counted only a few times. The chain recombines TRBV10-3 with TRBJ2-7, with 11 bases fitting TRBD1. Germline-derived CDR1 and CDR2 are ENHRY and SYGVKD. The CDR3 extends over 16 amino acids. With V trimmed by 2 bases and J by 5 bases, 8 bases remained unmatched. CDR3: CAISERDRGNYDEQYF. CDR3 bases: TGTGCCATCAGTGAGAGGGACAGGGGGAACTACGACGAGCAGTACTTC.

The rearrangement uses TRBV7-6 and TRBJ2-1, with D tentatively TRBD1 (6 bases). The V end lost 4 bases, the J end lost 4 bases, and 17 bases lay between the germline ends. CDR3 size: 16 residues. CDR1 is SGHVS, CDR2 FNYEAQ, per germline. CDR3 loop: CASSSLDRNLYNEQFF. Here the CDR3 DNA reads TGTGCCAGCAGCTCGCTAGACAGGAACCTATACAATGAGCAGTTCTTC.

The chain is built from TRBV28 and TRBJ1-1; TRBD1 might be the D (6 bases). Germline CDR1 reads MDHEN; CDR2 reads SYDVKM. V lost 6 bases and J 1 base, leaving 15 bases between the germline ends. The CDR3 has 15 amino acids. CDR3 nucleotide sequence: TGTGCCAGCAGCGCGCCTACAGGGCGGAACACTGAAGCTTTCTTT. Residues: CASSAPTGRNTEAFF.

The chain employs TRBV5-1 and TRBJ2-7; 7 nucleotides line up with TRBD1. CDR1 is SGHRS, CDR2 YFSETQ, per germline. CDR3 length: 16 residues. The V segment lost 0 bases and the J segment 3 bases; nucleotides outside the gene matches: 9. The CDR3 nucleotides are TGCGCCAGCAGCTTGGGTAGGGGGCAGGAATTCTACGAGCAGTACTTC. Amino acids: CASSLGRGQEFYEQYF.

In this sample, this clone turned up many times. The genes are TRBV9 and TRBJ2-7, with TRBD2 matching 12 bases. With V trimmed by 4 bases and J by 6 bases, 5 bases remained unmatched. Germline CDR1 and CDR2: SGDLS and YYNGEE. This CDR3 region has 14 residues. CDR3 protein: CASSPTSGSGEQYF. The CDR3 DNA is TGTGCCAGCAGCCCGACTAGCGGGAGCGGCGAGCAGTACTTC.

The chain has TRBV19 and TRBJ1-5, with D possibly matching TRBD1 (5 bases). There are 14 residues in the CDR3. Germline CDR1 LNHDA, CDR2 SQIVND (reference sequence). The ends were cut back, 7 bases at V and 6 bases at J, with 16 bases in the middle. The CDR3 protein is CASNPGPIGQPQHF. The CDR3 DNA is TGTGCCAGTAACCCGGGACCGATCGGTCAGCCCCAGCATTTT.

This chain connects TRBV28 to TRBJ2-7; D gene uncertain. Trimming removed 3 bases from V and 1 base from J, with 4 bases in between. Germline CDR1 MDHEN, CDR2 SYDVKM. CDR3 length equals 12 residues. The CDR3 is CASSLRSYEQYF. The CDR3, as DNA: TGTGCCAGCAGTTTGAGATCCTACGAGCAGTACTTC. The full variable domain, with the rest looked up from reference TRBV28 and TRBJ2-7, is DVKVTQSSRYLVKRTGEKVFLECVQDMDHENMFWYRQDPGLGLRLIYFSYDVKMKEKGDIPEGYSVSREKKERFSLILESASTNQTSMYLCASSLRSYEQYFGPGTRLTVT.

In DNA, the CDR3 is TGTGCCAGCAGCCAGTCTCGTGACTATGGCTACACCTTC. Amino acids: CASSQSRDYGYTF. The chain is built from TRBV6-7 and TRBJ1-2, with D unclear. TRBV6-7 is flagged as an ORF with uncertain function. Trimming left V 6 bases short and J 3 bases short, with 11 bases between. This CDR3 spans 13 amino acids.

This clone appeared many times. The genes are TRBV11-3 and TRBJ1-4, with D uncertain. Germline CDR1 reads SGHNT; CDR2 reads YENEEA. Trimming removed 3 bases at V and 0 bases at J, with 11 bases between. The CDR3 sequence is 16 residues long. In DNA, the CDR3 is TGTGCCAGCAGCTTCGCCCGGACGGCAACTAATGAAAAACTGTTTTTT. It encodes CASSFARTATNEKLFF.

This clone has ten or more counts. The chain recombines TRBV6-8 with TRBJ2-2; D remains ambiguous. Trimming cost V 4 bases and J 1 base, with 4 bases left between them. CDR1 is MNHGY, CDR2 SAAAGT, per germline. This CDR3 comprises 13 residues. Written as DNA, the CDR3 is TGTGCCAGCAGTTTTGGGAACACCGGGGAGCTGTTTTTT. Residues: CASSFGNTGELFF.

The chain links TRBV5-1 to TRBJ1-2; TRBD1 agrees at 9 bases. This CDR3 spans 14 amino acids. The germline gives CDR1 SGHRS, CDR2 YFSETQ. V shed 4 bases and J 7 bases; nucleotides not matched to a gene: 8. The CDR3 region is CASSARQGEGGYTF. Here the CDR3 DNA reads TGCGCCAGCAGCGCCCGACAGGGGGAGGGTGGCTACACCTTC.

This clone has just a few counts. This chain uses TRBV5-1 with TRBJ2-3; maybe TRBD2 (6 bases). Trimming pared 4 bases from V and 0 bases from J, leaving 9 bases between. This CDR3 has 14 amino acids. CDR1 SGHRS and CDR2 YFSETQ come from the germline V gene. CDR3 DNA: TGCGCCAGCAGCGCGGGGCAGAGCACAGATACGCAGTATTTT. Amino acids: CASSAGQSTDTQYF. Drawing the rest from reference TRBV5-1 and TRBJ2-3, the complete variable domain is KAGVTQTPRYLIKTRGQQVTLSCSPISGHRSVSWYQQTPGQGLQFLFEYFSETQRNKGNFPGRFSGRQFSNSRSEMNVSTLELGDSALYLCASSAGQSTDTQYFGPGTRLTVL.

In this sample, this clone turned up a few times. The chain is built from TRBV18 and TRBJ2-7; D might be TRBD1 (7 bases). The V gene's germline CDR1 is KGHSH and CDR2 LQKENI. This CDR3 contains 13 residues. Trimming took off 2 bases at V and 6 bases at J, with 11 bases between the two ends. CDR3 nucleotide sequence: TGTGCCAGCTCACCAGGGCAGGGGGGCGAGCAGTACTTC. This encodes CASSPGQGGEQYF.

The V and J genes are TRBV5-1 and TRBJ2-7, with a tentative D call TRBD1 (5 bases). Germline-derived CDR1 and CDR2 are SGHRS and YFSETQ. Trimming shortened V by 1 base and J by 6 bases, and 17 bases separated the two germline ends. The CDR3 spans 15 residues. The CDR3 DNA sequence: TGCGCCAGCAGCTTGACTGGGAACAAGGGGTCCGAGCAGTACTTC. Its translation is CASSLTGNKGSEQYF.